The 21 T cell receptor beta chains listed next were all sequenced from one sample in a study of control samples from healthy donors and cancer patients. TCRdb's table, derived via immunoSEQ multiplex PCR, lists solely in-frame clones and lacks some. The repertoire holds about 70,000 clones, with 84% as singletons. The sample taken for sequencing was blood. These receptors came from a man in his fifties or sixties in good health.

V usage is TRBV6-2 or TRBV6-3 and J usage is TRBJ1-1; D gene ambiguous. Trimming left V 0 bases short and J 8 bases short, with 7 bases between. The CDR3 sequence is 12 residues long. Germline values: CDR1 MNHEY, CDR2 SVGEGT. DNA of the CDR3: TGTGCCAGCAGTTACTCTCACTGGGAAGCTTTCTTT. Protein sequence: CASSYSHWEAFF.

This clone occurred once. The chain combines TRBV6-5 with TRBJ1-6; D not certain. From germline, CDR1 is MNHEY and CDR2 SVGAGI. There are 15 residues in the CDR3. Trimming pared 2 bases from V and 8 bases from J, leaving 13 bases between. The CDR3 region has the DNA TGTGCCAGCAGTTACCTGAGACGGAGGGATTCACCCCTCCACTTT. Translated, it gives CASSYLRRRDSPLHF.

The chain combines TRBV6-5 with TRBJ2-7; perhaps TRBD2 as D (5 bases). V dropped 5 bases and J dropped 1 base, with 12 bases sitting between them. This CDR3 is built from 14 residues. Germline CDR1 MNHEY, CDR2 SVGAGI. The CDR3 sequence: CASSLLDNSYEQYF. The CDR3 DNA reads as TGTGCCAGCAGTCTACTAGACAATTCCTACGAGCAGTACTTC.

The chain has TRBV19 and TRBJ1-1; D may be TRBD1 (5 bases). CDR3 length: 16 amino acids. CDR1 is LNHDA and CDR2 is SQIVND in the germline V gene (reference sequence). Trimming left V 5 bases short and J 7 bases short, with 23 bases between. CDR3: CASSFRWGKLQGEAFF. The CDR3 DNA sequence: TGTGCCAGTAGTTTTAGGTGGGGGAAGCTCCAGGGTGAAGCTTTCTTT.

The rearrangement uses TRBV6-5 and TRBJ1-4; D remains unclear. This CDR3 is 15 amino acids long. Trimming took off 0 bases at V and 7 bases at J, with 12 bases between the two ends. Germline CDR1 is MNHEY and CDR2 is SVGAGI. DNA of the CDR3: TGTGCCAGCAGTTACTCGAACCGGGTTGGTGAAAAACTGTTTTTT. Amino acids: CASSYSNRVGEKLFF.

The chain links TRBV6-2 or TRBV6-3 to TRBJ1-1; D remains unclear. Trimming cost V 2 bases and J 2 bases, with 9 bases left between them. The CDR3 sequence is 14 residues long. Germline V gives CDR1 MNHEY, CDR2 SVGEGT. Written as DNA, the CDR3 is TGTGCCAGCAGTTACCGCCAGGTCAACACTGAAGCTTTCTTT. Its protein is CASSYRQVNTEAFF.

This clone was observed a few times. The sample contains more than one DNA sequence encoding this CDR3. V usage is TRBV9 and J usage is TRBJ2-2; D is unresolved. Trimming removed 3 bases from V and 1 base from J, with 7 bases in between. The CDR3 has 14 amino acids. Germline V gene data show CDR1 as SGDLS and CDR2 as YYNGEE. CDR3 protein: CASSAGGNTGELFF. DNA of the CDR3: TGTGCCAGCAGCGCGGGCGGGAACACCGGGGAGCTGTTTTTT.

J is TRBJ2-7 and V is TRBV19; either TRBD1 or TRBD2 may supply D (5 bases each). V was shortened by 1 base and J by 6 bases, with 10 bases between the two germline ends. This CDR3 contains 13 residues. The germline CDR1 and CDR2 sequences are LNHDA and SQIVND (reference sequence). The CDR3 protein is CASSIGAGSEQYF. CDR3 coding DNA: TGTGCCAGTAGTATAGGGGCAGGGAGCGAGCAGTACTTC. The full variable domain, its missing parts supplied by reference TRBV19 and TRBJ2-7, is DGGITQSPKYLFRKEGQNVTLSCEQNLNHDAMYWYRQDPGQGLRLIYYSQIVNDFQKGDIAEGYSVSREKKESFPLTVTSAQKNPTAFYLCASSIGAGSEQYFGPGTRLTVT.

This chain links TRBV30 with TRBJ2-2; D gene uncertain. Germline V gene sequence: CDR1 GTSNPN, CDR2 SVGIG (reference sequence). There are 15 residues in the CDR3. V lost 2 bases to trimming and J lost 3 bases, with 13 bases between them. The CDR3 sequence is CAWSILGQDTGELFF. CDR3 nucleotides: TGTGCCTGGAGTATCTTGGGTCAGGACACCGGGGAGCTGTTTTTT.

The chain links TRBV11-3 to TRBJ2-7; D possibly corresponds to TRBD1 (5 bases). The CDR3 has 18 amino acids. Trimming took 4 bases from V and 1 from J, leaving 23 bases between them. The V gene's germline CDR1 is SGHNT and CDR2 YENEEA. CDR3 sequence: CASSSYSPQDNPSYEQYF. The CDR3 nucleotides are TGTGCCAGCAGCTCCTATAGTCCACAGGACAACCCTTCCTACGAGCAGTACTTC.

The chain's CDR3 is CASSYSGRGNYGYTF. DNA for the CDR3: TGTGCCAGCAGTTACTCGGGAAGGGGTAACTATGGCTACACCTTC. The V gene is TRBV6-6, the J gene TRBJ1-2; tentatively, D is TRBD1 (5 bases). The CDR3 consists of 15 residues. The ends were cut back, 0 bases at V and 1 base at J, with 9 bases in the middle. CDR1 MNHNY and CDR2 SVGAGI come from the germline V gene (reference sequence).

This clone was found a few times. The J gene is TRBJ2-1, the V gene TRBV2; unclear D gene. Germline V CDR1 and CDR2: SNHLY, FYNNEI. The V end was cut by 1 base, the J end by 14 bases, with 15 bases between. The CDR3 spans 13 residues. The CDR3 reads CASSEDLAGLEFF. As DNA, the CDR3 is TGTGCCAGCAGTGAAGACTTAGCAGGCCTTGAGTTCTTC.

This clone has just a few counts. The chain uses TRBV7-9 and TRBJ1-2; the D is unclear. CDR3 length equals 12 residues. Trimming took off 2 bases at V and 8 bases at J, with 9 bases between the two ends. CDR1 SEHNR and CDR2 FQNEAQ come from the germline V gene (reference sequence). CDR3 nucleotide sequence: TGTGCCAGCAGCTTACACGTTGAGGGCTACACCTTC. This translates into CASSLHVEGYTF.

The rearrangement links TRBV11-2 to TRBJ2-7, with a weak D call TRBD2 (7 bases). CDR1 is SGHAT and CDR2 is FQNNGV in the germline V gene. Trimming pared 0 bases from V and 4 bases from J, leaving 19 bases between. The CDR3 consists of 17 residues. In nucleotides, the CDR3 is TGTGCCAGCAGCTTAGAAGGGAGGGGGACATTCACGTACGAGCAGTACTTC. This sequence encodes CASSLEGRGTFTYEQYF.

This clone was observed a handful of times. V and J are TRBV19 and TRBJ2-7, with 7 bases fitting TRBD2. V dropped 4 bases and J dropped 0; count of bases not matched to a gene: 6. The germline V gene has CDR1 LNHDA and CDR2 SQIVND (reference sequence). The CDR3 totals 15 residues. This CDR3 is CASSNQRDASYEQYF. The CDR3 nucleotides are TGTGCCAGTAGTAACCAGCGGGACGCCTCCTACGAGCAGTACTTC.

The CDR3 bases are TGTGCCAGCAGCTTAGGAGGACAACTCGGTTATCAAGAGACCCAGTACTTC. It codes for CASSLGGQLGYQETQYF. This chain uses TRBV11-3 with TRBJ2-5, with D perhaps matching TRBD1 (5 bases). CDR1 is SGHNT, CDR2 YENEEA, per germline. V lost 1 base to trimming and J lost 2 bases, with 17 bases between them. This CDR3 spans 17 amino acids.

This rearrangement joins TRBV28 to TRBJ1-4; D unresolved. The V end lost 2 bases, the J end lost 8 bases, and 12 bases lay between the germline ends. The CDR3 loop spans 14 amino acids. Germline V lookup: CDR1 MDHEN, CDR2 SYDVKM. CDR3 DNA: TGTGCCAGCAGTTTAATGAGCCAGGTAGAAAAACTGTTTTTT. This codes for CASSLMSQVEKLFF.

The V gene is TRBV27, the J gene TRBJ1-5; 9 positions match TRBD1. CDR1 and CDR2 (germline): MNHEY, SMNVEV (reference sequence). The trim removed 5 bases at V and 4 bases at J, leaving 3 bases unmatched. This CDR3 contains 14 residues. DNA for the CDR3: TGTGCCAGCAGTCCAGGACAGGGGAATCAGCCCCAGCATTTT. Residues: CASSPGQGNQPQHF.

The CDR3 here is CASSYPGDLVNIQYF. In DNA form, the CDR3 reads TGTGCCAGCAGTTATCCAGGGGATTTGGTGAACATTCAGTACTTC. The chain couples TRBV6-2 or TRBV6-3 to TRBJ2-4; TRBD1 is a possible D gene (6 bases). The V end lost 3 bases, the J end lost 7 bases, and 16 bases lay between the germline ends. The germline V gene encodes CDR1 MNHEY and CDR2 SVGEGT. The CDR3 extends over 15 amino acids.

V and J are TRBV15 and TRBJ2-1; 8 bases align to TRBD1. The CDR3 has 16 amino acids. The germline gives CDR1 LNHNV, CDR2 YYDKDF (reference sequence). Trimming cost V 0 bases and J 2 bases; bases outside gene matches: 3. CDR3 sequence reads: CATSRDQDRAYNEQFF. In DNA, the CDR3 is TGTGCCACCAGCAGAGATCAGGACAGGGCCTACAATGAGCAGTTCTTC.

The chain recombines TRBV9 with TRBJ2-3; 8 bases align to TRBD2. Germline loops: CDR1 SGDLS, CDR2 YYNGEE. Trimming took 0 bases from V and 0 from J; bases not matched to a gene: 3. The CDR3 totals 16 residues. CDR3: CASSVGASGSTDTQYF. The CDR3 DNA reads as TGTGCCAGCAGCGTAGGGGCTAGCGGGAGCACAGATACGCAGTATTTT.